This TCR beta chain was obtained from a study of T cell responses to AZD1222 COVID-19 vaccine. Repertoires were generated with immunoSEQ multiplex PCR, while TCRdb's copy carries only in-frame clones and drops some. The repertoire holds approximately 150,000 clones, roughly 92% seen once, with 1.1% to 1.5% in the top ten. The study, taken as a whole, reports: AZD1222 recipients seropositive at baseline numbered only 5 or 6. Unmutated variant regions are reportedly targeted by nearly half of spike-specific TCRs. No repertoire was sampled before or during the peak T cell response, only after it.

CDR3 length: 16 amino acids. V lost 3 bases and J lost 0, with 12 bases in between. The germline V gene encodes CDR1 GTSNPN and CDR2 SVGIG (reference sequence). With respect to this clone: The antigen is undetermined.

V usage is TRBV30 and J usage is TRBJ1-6; D is uncertain. Source: peripheral blood, taken on day 0 of AZD1222 vaccination. The clonotype comes from an adult in good health. CDR3 nucleotide sequence: TGTGCCTGGAGGGCCCCCCGCAGCTCCTATAATTCACCCCTCCACTTT. Protein: CAWRAPRSSYNSPLHF.